This TCR beta chain was captured in a study of PD-L1 blockade in urothelial cancer. In the study overall: In the patient group, twenty-five of 29 were males with bladder-origin urothelial cancer. At 3 weeks after treatment start (second dose) and again at 6 weeks, blood was analyzed. Blood samples contained a median around 130,000 T cells.

What went into each PCR as a spike was synthetic TCR analog templates. Some clones are missing from TCRdb's copy, which holds only in-frame ones; the method was immunoSEQ multiplex PCR. The repertoire holds 85,000 to 90,000 clones, with roughly 90% as singletons. Trimming took off 7 bases at V and 0 bases at J, with 12 bases between the two ends. CDR3 size: 14 residues. The germline V gene encodes CDR1 MNHEY and CDR2 SVGAGI. The time point: pretreatment peripheral blood. The receptor was isolated from an elderly woman with urothelial cancer. The chain joins TRBV6-5 to TRBJ1-1, with D unclear. The sample here was PBMCs, taken around atezolizumab (anti-PD-L1) treatment. The chain's CDR3 is CASKEASLNTEAFF. CDR3 coding DNA: TGTGCCAGCAAGGAGGCAAGCCTGAACACTGAAGCTTTCTTT.